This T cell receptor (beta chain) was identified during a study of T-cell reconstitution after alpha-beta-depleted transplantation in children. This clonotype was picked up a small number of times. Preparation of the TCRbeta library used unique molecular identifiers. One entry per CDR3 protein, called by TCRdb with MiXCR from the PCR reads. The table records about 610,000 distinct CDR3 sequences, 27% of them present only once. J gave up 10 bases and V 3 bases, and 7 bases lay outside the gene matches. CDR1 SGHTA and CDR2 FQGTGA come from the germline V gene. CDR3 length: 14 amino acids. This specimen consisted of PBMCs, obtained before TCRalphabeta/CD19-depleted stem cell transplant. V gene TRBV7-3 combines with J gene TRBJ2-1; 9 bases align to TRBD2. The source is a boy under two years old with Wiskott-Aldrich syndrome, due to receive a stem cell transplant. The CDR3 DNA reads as TGTGCCAGCAGCTTGGCGGGAGGGCCTAGGGAGCAGTTCTTC. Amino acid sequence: CASSLAGGPREQFF.